One and the same sample provided the 5 T cell receptor beta chains below, sequenced in a study of Graves' ophthalmopathy and Graves' hyperthyroidism. The authors amplified TCR beta CDR3 regions, and they did so from RNA transcripts for repertoire sequencing. First-round RT-PCR employed HTBI primers, with a second-round multiplex PCR after it. MiXCR, run by TCRdb on the multiplex PCR reads, gives a single entry per CDR3 protein. The data hold almost 750,000 distinct CDR3 sequences, with roughly 40% observed a single time. The sample was peripheral blood. The receptors stem from an adult man with Graves' ophthalmopathy.

This clonotype was recorded at least ten times. The gene calls are TRBV24-1 and TRBJ1-5, with D uncertain. CDR1 and CDR2 from the germline V gene are KGHDR and SFDVKD. The CDR3 totals 15 residues. V was clipped by 3 bases and J by 5 bases, with 13 bases between them. The CDR3 here is CATSDPREGDQPQHF. CDR3 coding DNA: TGTGCCACCAGTGATCCCCGTGAAGGAGATCAGCCCCAGCATTTT.

The sample holds many counts of this clonotype. The chain combines TRBV7-9 with TRBJ2-5; D could derive from TRBD1 or TRBD2 (5 bases each). The CDR3 contains 14 residues. Trimming stripped 5 bases from V and 7 bases from J, with 17 bases between. Germline V gives CDR1 SEHNR, CDR2 FQNEAQ (reference sequence). CDR3 in DNA: TGTGCCAGCAGCGGATTCCGGGACCCTAGGACCCAGTACTTC. Its translation: CASSGFRDPRTQYF.

This clonotype was seen a handful of times. V gene TRBV6-6 combines with J gene TRBJ2-7, with 7 bases identical to TRBD1. Germline CDR1 MNHNY, CDR2 SVGAGI (reference sequence). This CDR3 has 15 residues. With 5 bases clipped from V and 6 bases from J, the junction kept 13 bases outside the gene matches. DNA of the CDR3: TGTGCCAGCAGTCAGCCGGGACAGAGGGGGCTCGAGCAGTACTTC. Its protein is CASSQPGQRGLEQYF.

Many counts were recorded for this clonotype. This chain uses TRBV29-1 with TRBJ2-7; no reliable D call. Looked up from germline, CDR1 is SQVTM and CDR2 is ANQGSEA. V lost 1 base and J lost 2, with 6 bases in between. The CDR3 is 12 amino acids. Here the CDR3 reads CSVEAQTYEQYF. CDR3 DNA sequence: TGCAGCGTTGAAGCACAGACCTACGAGCAGTACTTC.

The gene calls are TRBV12-3 or TRBV12-4 and TRBJ2-2, with 12 bases that match TRBD2. Trimming removed 7 bases from V and 5 bases from J; junction bases left unmatched: 2. This CDR3 is built from 14 residues. CDR3 DNA: TGTGCCAGCAACCTAGCGGGAGGGACCGGGGAGCTGTTTTTT. It is translated as CASNLAGGTGELFF.